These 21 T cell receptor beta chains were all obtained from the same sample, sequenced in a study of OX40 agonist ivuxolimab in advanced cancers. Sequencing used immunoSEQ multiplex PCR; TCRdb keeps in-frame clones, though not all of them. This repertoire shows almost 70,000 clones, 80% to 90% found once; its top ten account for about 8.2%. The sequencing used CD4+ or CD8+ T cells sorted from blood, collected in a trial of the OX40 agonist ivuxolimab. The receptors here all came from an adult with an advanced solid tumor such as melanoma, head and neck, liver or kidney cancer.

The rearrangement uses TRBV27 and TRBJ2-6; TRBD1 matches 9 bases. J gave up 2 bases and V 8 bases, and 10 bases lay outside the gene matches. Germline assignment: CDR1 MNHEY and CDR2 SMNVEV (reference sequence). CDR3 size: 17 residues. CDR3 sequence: CASARDREPTGANVLTF. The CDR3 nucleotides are TGTGCCAGCGCCCGGGACAGGGAGCCCACTGGGGCCAACGTCCTGACTTTC.

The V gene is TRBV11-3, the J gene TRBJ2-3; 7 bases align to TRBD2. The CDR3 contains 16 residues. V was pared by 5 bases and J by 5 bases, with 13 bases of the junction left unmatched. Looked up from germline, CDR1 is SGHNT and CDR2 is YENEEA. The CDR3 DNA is TGTGCCAGCAGCACCCGGGGGGTCCGAGGTAGAGATACGCAGTATTTT. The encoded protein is CASSTRGVRGRDTQYF. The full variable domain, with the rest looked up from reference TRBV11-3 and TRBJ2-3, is EAGVVQSPRYKIIEKKQPVAFWCNPISGHNTLYWYLQNLGQGPELLIRYENEEAVDDSQLPKDRFSAERLKGVDSTLKIQPAELGDSAVYLCASSTRGVRGRDTQYFGPGTRLTVL.

The CDR3 reads CASTRDREETQYF. The DNA of the CDR3 is TGTGCCAGCACCAGGGACAGGGAAGAGACCCAGTACTTC. The chain uses TRBV6-5 and TRBJ2-5; TRBD1 aligns across 9 bases. Trimming cost V 7 bases and J 3 bases; bases outside gene matches: 3. This CDR3 comprises 13 residues. In germline, CDR1 is MNHEY, CDR2 SVGAGI.

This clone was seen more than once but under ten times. The CDR3 here is CSVVGGTETQYF. The CDR3 nucleotides read TGCAGCGTTGTGGGAGGGACAGAGACCCAGTACTTC. The rearrangement joins TRBV29-1 to TRBJ2-5; 7 bases line up with TRBD2. J was trimmed by 4 bases and V by 4 bases; bases with no gene match: 3. Germline V gene sequence: CDR1 SQVTM, CDR2 ANQGSEA. The CDR3 totals 12 residues.

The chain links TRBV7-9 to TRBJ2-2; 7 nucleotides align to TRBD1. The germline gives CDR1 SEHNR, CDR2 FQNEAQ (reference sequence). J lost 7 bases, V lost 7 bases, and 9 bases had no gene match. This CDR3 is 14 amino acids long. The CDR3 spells CASTLGQQNGELFF. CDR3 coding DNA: TGTGCCAGCACCTTGGGACAGCAAAACGGGGAGCTGTTTTTT.

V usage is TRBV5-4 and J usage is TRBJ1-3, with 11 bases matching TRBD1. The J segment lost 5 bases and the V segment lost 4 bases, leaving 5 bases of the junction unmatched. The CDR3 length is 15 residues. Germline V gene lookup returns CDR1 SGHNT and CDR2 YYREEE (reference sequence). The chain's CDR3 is CASSQDRGPRNTIYF. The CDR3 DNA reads TGTGCCAGCAGCCAGGACAGGGGGCCTCGAAACACCATATATTTT.

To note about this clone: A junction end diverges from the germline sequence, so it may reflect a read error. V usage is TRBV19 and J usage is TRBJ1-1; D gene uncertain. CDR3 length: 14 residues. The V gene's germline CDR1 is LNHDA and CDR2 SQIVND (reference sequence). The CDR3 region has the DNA TGCACCAAACCTTACGGACTCCTGAACACTGAAGCTTTCTTT. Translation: CTKPYGLLNTEAFF.

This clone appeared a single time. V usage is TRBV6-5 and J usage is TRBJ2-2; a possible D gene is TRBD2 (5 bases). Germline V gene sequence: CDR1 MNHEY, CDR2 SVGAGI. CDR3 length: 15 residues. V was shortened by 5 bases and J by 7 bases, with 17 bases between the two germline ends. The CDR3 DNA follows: TGTGCCAGCAGTACCAGCCCTGGAGGCCTCGGGGAGCTGTTTTTT. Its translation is CASSTSPGGLGELFF.

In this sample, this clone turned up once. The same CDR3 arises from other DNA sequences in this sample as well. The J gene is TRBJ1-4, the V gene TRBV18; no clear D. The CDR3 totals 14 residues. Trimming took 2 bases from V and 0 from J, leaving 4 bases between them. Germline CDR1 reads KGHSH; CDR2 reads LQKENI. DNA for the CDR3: TGTGCCAGCTCACCAGGATCAACTAATGAAAAACTGTTTTTT. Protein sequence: CASSPGSTNEKLFF. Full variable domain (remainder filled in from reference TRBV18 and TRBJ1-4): NAGVMQNPRHLVRRRGQEARLRCSPMKGHSHVYWYRQLPEEGLKFMVYLQKENIIDESGMPKERFSAEFPKEGPSILRIQQVVRGDSAAYFCASSPGSTNEKLFFGSGTQLSVL.

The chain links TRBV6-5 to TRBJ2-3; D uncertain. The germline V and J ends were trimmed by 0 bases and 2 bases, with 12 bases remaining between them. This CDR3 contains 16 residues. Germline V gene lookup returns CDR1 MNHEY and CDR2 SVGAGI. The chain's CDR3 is CASSYSGYRYTDTQYF. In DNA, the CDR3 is TGTGCCAGCAGTTACTCTGGGTATAGGTACACAGATACGCAGTATTTT.

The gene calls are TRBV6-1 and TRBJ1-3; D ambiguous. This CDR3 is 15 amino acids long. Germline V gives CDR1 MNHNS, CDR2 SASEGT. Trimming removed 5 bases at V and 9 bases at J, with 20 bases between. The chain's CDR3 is CASSPRDPSVSTIYF. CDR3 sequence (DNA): TGTGCCAGCAGTCCCCGAGACCCCAGTGTTAGCACCATATATTTT.

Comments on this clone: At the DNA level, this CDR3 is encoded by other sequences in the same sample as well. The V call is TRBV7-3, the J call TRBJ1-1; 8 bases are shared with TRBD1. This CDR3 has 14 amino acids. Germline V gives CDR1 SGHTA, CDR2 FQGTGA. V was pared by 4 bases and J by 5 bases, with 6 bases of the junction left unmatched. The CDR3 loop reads CASSSGQVGTEAFF. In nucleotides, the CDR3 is TGTGCCAGCAGCTCGGGACAGGTCGGAACTGAAGCTTTCTTT.

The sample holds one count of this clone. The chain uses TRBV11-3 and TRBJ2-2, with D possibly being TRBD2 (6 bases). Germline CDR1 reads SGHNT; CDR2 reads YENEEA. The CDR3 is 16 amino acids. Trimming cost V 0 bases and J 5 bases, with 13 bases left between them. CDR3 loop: CASSLEGGVKTGELFF. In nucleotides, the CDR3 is TGTGCCAGCAGCTTAGAAGGAGGGGTCAAGACCGGGGAGCTGTTTTTT. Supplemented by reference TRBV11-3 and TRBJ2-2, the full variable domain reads EAGVVQSPRYKIIEKKQPVAFWCNPISGHNTLYWYLQNLGQGPELLIRYENEEAVDDSQLPKDRFSAERLKGVDSTLKIQPAELGDSAVYLCASSLEGGVKTGELFFGEGSRLTVL.

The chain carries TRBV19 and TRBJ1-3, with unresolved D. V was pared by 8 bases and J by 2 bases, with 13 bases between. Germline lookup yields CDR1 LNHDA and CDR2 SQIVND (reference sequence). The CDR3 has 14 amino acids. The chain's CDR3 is CASQDDVAGNTIYF. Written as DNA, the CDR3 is TGTGCCAGTCAGGATGACGTGGCTGGAAACACCATATATTTT.

The CDR3 coding sequence is TGTGCCAGCAGCACGCGTTCCAGCTCCTACAATGAGCAGTTCTTC. This sequence encodes CASSTRSSSYNEQFF. This rearrangement joins TRBV28 to TRBJ2-1; D not resolved. From germline, CDR1 is MDHEN and CDR2 SYDVKM. This CDR3 has 15 amino acids. V dropped 6 bases and J dropped 0 bases, with 12 bases sitting between them.

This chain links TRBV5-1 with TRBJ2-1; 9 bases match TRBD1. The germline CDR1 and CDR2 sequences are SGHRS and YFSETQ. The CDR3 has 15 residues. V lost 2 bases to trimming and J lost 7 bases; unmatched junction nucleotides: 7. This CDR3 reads CASSFRTGDGNEQFF. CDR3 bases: TGCGCCAGCAGCTTCAGGACAGGGGATGGTAATGAGCAGTTCTTC.

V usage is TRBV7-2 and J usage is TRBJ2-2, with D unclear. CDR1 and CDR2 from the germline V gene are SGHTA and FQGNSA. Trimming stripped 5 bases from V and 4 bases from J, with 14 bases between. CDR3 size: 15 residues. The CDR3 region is CASSVLWAFTGELFF. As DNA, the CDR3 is TGTGCCAGCAGCGTCTTGTGGGCGTTCACCGGGGAGCTGTTTTTT.

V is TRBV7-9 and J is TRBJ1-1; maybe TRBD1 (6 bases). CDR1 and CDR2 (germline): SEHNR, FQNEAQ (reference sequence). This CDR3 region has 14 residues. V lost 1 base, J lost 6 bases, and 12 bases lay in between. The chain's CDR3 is CASSLVFRGSEAFF. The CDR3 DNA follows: TGTGCCAGCAGCTTAGTATTCAGGGGCTCTGAAGCTTTCTTT.

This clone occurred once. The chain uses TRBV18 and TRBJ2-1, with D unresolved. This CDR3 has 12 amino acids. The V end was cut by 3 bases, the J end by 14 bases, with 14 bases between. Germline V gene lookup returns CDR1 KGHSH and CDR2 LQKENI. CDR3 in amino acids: CASSPMNQAEFF. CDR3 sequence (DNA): TGTGCCAGCTCACCGATGAACCAAGCTGAGTTCTTC.

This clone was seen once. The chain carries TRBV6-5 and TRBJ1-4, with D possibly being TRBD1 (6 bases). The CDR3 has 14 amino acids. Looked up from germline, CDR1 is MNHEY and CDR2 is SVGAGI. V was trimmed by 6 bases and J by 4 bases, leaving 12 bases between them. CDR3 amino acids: CASSRGGGNEKLFF. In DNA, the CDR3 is TGTGCCAGCAGCCGCGGAGGGGGTAATGAAAAACTGTTTTTT.

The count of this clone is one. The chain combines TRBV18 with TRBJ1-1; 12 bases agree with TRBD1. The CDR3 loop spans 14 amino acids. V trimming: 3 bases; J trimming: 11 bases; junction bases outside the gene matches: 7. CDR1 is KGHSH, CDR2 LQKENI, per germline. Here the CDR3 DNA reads TGTGCCAGCTCACCGGGACAGGGGGCGATTGAGGCTTTCTTT. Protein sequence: CASSPGQGAIEAFF.